This TCR beta chain comes out of a study of PD-L1 blockade in urothelial cancer (dated by TCRdb to the late 2010s). Turning to the overall study: Every patient began therapy at some point between 2013 and 2015 and was given atezolizumab 1,200 mg intravenously every 3 weeks. Twenty-five of 29 patients were males with bladder-origin urothelial cancer, and about 65% of the roughly 30 reported a prior smoking history. Patients had an ECOG performance status of 0 or 1 and had received between 0 and 3 prior chemotherapy regimens. Blood samples were analyzed at 3 weeks after treatment start (second dose) and at 6 weeks after treatment start. Blood samples gave a median of around 140,000 T cells and approximately 81,000 unique TCRs, with a median clonality of roughly 0.08. The study, an exploratory multi-omic analysis, examined somatic, immune and clinical correlates of response to PD-L1 blockade with atezolizumab in urothelial cancer. Pretreatment tumor samples, along with matched peripheral blood serially collected before and after atezolizumab treatment, were subjected to TCR sequencing. Durable clinical benefit was defined as a progression-free survival longer than 6 months, and TCR features were additionally tested against progression-free survival and overall survival. In the same patients, whole exome sequencing and RNA sequencing of pretreatment tumors were performed in addition to TCR sequencing. Durable clinical benefit was achieved by nine patients but not by the remaining 20. Approximately 29 patients had pretreatment blood TCR-seq, about 24 had at least one posttreatment blood collection, and about 24 had tumor TCR-seq.

General conclusions and limits of the study: Improved progression-free and overall survival was associated with having pretreatment peripheral blood TCR clonality below the median. Among patients with durable benefit, tumor-associated TCR clones showed greater expansion in peripheral blood 3 weeks after treatment started (n of about 21, p = 0.022). Small sample size (n ≈ 29) and many exploratory analyses mean the results are intended to be hypothesis-generating.

V is shortened by 1 base, J by 3 bases, and the region joining them spans 10 bases. The germline V gene yields MGHRA for CDR1 and YSYEKL for CDR2. Measured from the cysteine to the phenylalanine, the CDR3 is 14 residues long. Left in the record is the CDR3 DNA by itself, 42 bases read in frame from the first base. The sample's time point label, decoded: pretreatment peripheral blood. The cohort included 25 to 30 patients with locally advanced or metastatic urothelial carcinoma who were treated at Memorial Sloan Kettering on a trial protocol. Peripheral blood mononuclear cells were collected from each patient pretreatment and during treatment, giving between 1 and 8 total time points per patient. The Qiagen DNeasy Blood extraction kit was used to purify genomic DNA from total PBMCs and from tumor samples. PBMCs were collected pretreatment and during treatment and were isolated and stored as previously described.

To estimate absolute template abundance from read counts, synthetic TCR analog templates were spiked into each PCR. Using the immunoSEQ assay, TCRbeta CDR3 regions were amplified from genomic DNA with bias-controlled V and J gene primers. Sequencing of rearranged TCRbeta segments was done at approximately 20X coverage. Per the source publication's procedure: Clustering was used to correct sequencing errors, and CDR3s were annotated against IMGT so that V, D and J genes could be assigned. Downstream analyses used only productive TCRbeta rearrangements and left out out-of-frame or stop-codon sequences. Clonality was computed as one minus Shannon entropy normalized by the log of the number of unique productive sequences. Clones differing between time points or between blood and tumor were identified using Fisher's exact test with Benjamini-Hochberg correction, with an adjusted p below 0.01 applied as the threshold. Sourced from immuneACCESS, this table was stored by TCRdb with only in-frame sequences that have V and J called. A share of the clones is absent; for the studies checked, an unresolved V gene accounts for under half, and the remainder has no known explanation. D and trimming were read from the DNA, whereas the V and J calls and clone size are those reported in that table. For this sample the table gives 45,000 to 55,000 clones, of which 79% were detected only once. The top ten hold 10% of the sample.

Comment on this clone: Its recognized antigen is unknown. The input lacks base qualities; no much larger clone sits a single base away.

Recombination linked TRBV4-1 to TRBJ2-7; possibly the D gene is TRBD1, per 6 matching bases. This clonotype originated in a man aged 70 or older with urothelial cancer. The sample was PBMCs, taken around atezolizumab (anti-PD-L1) treatment. The DNA reads as follows: TGCGCCAGCAGCCAAGGCAGGGGCGGCTACGAGCAGTACTTC. Translated, this gives CASSQGRGGYEQYF.